This paragraph covers one T cell receptor (beta chain) sequence. Its specificity is unknown. The data were taken from a study of T cell responses to AZD1222 COVID-19 vaccine. Study-level information: Pooled in the analysis were second doses at about 4 or about 12 weeks. Points from the study as a whole: White British donors predominated, females outnumbered males, and clonal diversity was possibly underestimated.

The CDR3 sequence is 16 residues long. Germline V gene data show CDR1 as PRHDT and CDR2 as FYEKMQ (reference sequence). With 1 base removed from V and 4 bases from J, the gap between germline ends came to 17 bases. Libraries were prepared by immunoSEQ multiplex PCR; TCRdb keeps only in-frame clonotypes and omits some of them. The table records about 84,000 clones, 75% to 90% of them present only once. The V call is TRBV13, the J call TRBJ2-7; perhaps D is TRBD1 or TRBD2 (7 bases each). The input for sequencing was peripheral blood, taken on day 0 of AZD1222 vaccination. This receptor was obtained from an adult in good health. The CDR3 spells CASSLVRGEGAYEQYF. The DNA for the CDR3 is TGTGCCAGCAGCTTAGTTCGAGGGGAGGGGGCTTACGAGCAGTACTTC.